Listed here are 3 T cell receptor beta chains from one sample, sequenced in a study of T cell responses to AZD1222 COVID-19 vaccine. Only in-frame clones appear in the TCRdb table, and some are missing; sequencing was by immunoSEQ multiplex PCR. Found here are around 89,000 clones, around 90% of them singletons; the top ten hold around a fifth. Source: peripheral blood, taken on day 0 of AZD1222 vaccination. All receptors come from an adult in good health.

V and J are TRBV9 and TRBJ1-4, with D unclear. Germline V gene data show CDR1 as SGDLS and CDR2 as YYNGEE. With 4 bases removed from V and 0 bases from J, the gap between germline ends came to 10 bases. CDR3 length: 15 amino acids. The CDR3 is CASSPRVATNEKLFF. The CDR3 DNA follows: TGTGCCAGCAGCCCCCGGGTGGCAACTAATGAAAAACTGTTTTTT.

The chain couples TRBV10-3 to TRBJ2-7; D unclear. The CDR3 is 15 residues long. Germline V gene sequence: CDR1 ENHRY, CDR2 SYGVKD. V was clipped by 0 bases and J by 2 bases, with 11 bases between them. CDR3 loop: CAISESYGFPYEQYF. The CDR3 DNA sequence: TGTGCCATCAGTGAGTCTTACGGGTTTCCCTACGAGCAGTACTTC.

This clone was found once. This rearrangement joins TRBV7-9 to TRBJ1-5; tentatively, D is TRBD1 (5 bases). Per the germline V gene, CDR1 is SEHNR and CDR2 is FQNEAQ (reference sequence). Between the trimmed V and J ends, which lost 4 bases and 1 base, there was a span of 14 bases. This CDR3 region has 16 residues. CDR3 residues: CASSSLKGDSNQPQHF. The DNA for the CDR3 is TGTGCCAGCAGCTCCCTTAAAGGGGACAGCAATCAGCCCCAGCATTTT. The full variable domain, in which reference TRBV7-9 and TRBJ1-5 provide the parts outside the CDR3, is DTGVSQNPRHKITKRGQNVTFRCDPISEHNRLYWYRQTLGQGPEFLTYFQNEAQLEKSRLLSDRFSAERPKGSFSTLEIQRTEQGDSAMYLCASSSLKGDSNQPQHFGDGTRLSIL.